This entry is about one T cell receptor (beta chain). This specimen belongs to a study of T cell changes during pregnancy in multiple sclerosis. The protocol was immunoSEQ multiplex PCR, while the TCRdb copy is restricted to in-frame clones and leaves out a portion. The sample consists of about 16,000 clones, approximately 86% of them appearing once. The sequence was collected from a female donor with multiple sclerosis, enrolled in a pregnancy study. The sample was CD8+ T cells from peripheral blood mononuclear cells, taken in the first trimester of pregnancy.

The CDR3 DNA reads as TGTGCCATCAGCGGGACTAGCGGGGGGACATTAACAGATACGCAGTATTTT. It codes for CAISGTSGGTLTDTQYF. V usage is TRBV10-3 and J usage is TRBJ2-3; 15 positions match TRBD2. This CDR3 contains 17 residues. Germline V lookup: CDR1 ENHRY, CDR2 SYGVKD. V was clipped by 6 bases and J by 3 bases; unmatched bases: 7.